This T cell receptor beta chain emerged from a study of identical twins. This clonotype was counted a few times. With 6 bases clipped from V and 0 bases from J, the junction kept 7 bases outside the gene matches. CDR3 length: 16 residues. The germline gives CDR1 MNHEY, CDR2 SMNVEV (reference sequence). One entry per CDR3 protein results from TCRdb running MiXCR on the 5' RACE reads. Here the sample spans some 760,000 distinct CDR3 sequences, 18% being singletons. In addition, the sample was reused for a study of T cells expressing NK-cell markers. Turning to that study: Seven of the eight sequenced donors were classified as HCMV-seropositive, and one was classified as seronegative.

The J gene is TRBJ1-3, the V gene TRBV27; 8 positions agree with TRBD1. This TCR was sampled from a woman under 30 in good health. Sequences were obtained from PBMCs. The CDR3 is CASRPLTGDSGNTIYF. The CDR3 DNA reads as TGTGCCAGCAGACCCCTGACAGGGGACTCTGGAAACACCATATATTTT.